Here is one TCR beta chain with its context. Its antigen is unknown. The sample comes from a study of T cells in localized non-small cell lung cancer. Study outcomes and limitations: Sequencing was limited to one tumor region, leaving the possibility of heterogeneity open. Longer overall survival was linked to higher blood T cell density.

Profiled with immunoSEQ multiplex PCR; TCRdb holds only in-frame clones, not every one. Of tens of thousands of clones in the sample, 70% to 90% are singletons; the top ten hold under 15%. This TCR derives from a female donor of 60 years or more with stage III squamous cell lung carcinoma. The sequencing used peripheral blood, collected before any cancer treatment.

The CDR3 bases are TGTGCCAGCTCACAGACAGGCTATCGGCATAATTCACCCCTCCACTTT. Translating it yields CASSQTGYRHNSPLHF. This chain joins TRBV18 and TRBJ1-6; D possibly corresponds to TRBD1 (6 bases). CDR3 size: 16 residues. Germline values: CDR1 KGHSH, CDR2 LQKENI. The V end lost 4 bases, the J end lost 5 bases, and 15 bases lay between the germline ends.